These 17 T cell receptor beta chains came from one sample sequenced in a study of cytomegalovirus exposure and HLA in healthy donors. 13 Jbeta primers and 60 Vbeta primers were used for the PCR. Method: immunoSEQ multiplex PCR; TCRdb's copy keeps in-frame clones and lacks some. The sample lists around 150,000 clones, over 65% occurring once. Sequencing was performed on PBMCs. Source of these receptors: a man in his forties or fifties in good health and CMV-seropositive.

The V call is TRBV6-5, the J call TRBJ2-4; 7 bases fit TRBD2. The CDR3 contains 15 residues. J lost 7 bases, V lost 0 bases, and 6 bases had no gene match. Germline V CDR1 and CDR2: MNHEY, SVGAGI. As DNA, the CDR3 is TGTGCCAGCAGTTACTCTGGGAGGGGTGGTAACATTCAGTACTTC. This translates into CASSYSGRGGNIQYF.

This clone was detected once. The CDR3 DNA is TGTGCCAGCAGCCAAGATGAGGGGGGGGTAATGGACACTGAAGCTTTCTTT. This translates into CASSQDEGGVMDTEAFF. The chain is built from TRBV4-2 and TRBJ1-1, with D perhaps TRBD1 (6 bases). The CDR3 extends over 17 amino acids. Trimming took off 0 bases at V and 3 bases at J, with 17 bases between the two ends. Germline values: CDR1 LGHNA, CDR2 YNFKEQ.

The chain combines TRBV18 with TRBJ1-4; TRBD1 aligns across 8 bases. CDR3 length equals 15 residues. Germline V gene data show CDR1 as KGHSH and CDR2 as LQKENI. V lost 2 bases, J lost 4 bases, and 3 bases stayed unmatched. CDR3 bases: TGTGCCAGCTCACCATCGGACAGGGTTAATGAAAAACTGTTTTTT. This codes for CASSPSDRVNEKLFF.

J is TRBJ2-5 and V is TRBV6-6; perhaps TRBD2 as D (7 bases). The CDR3 loop spans 15 amino acids. Trimming stripped 0 bases from V and 5 bases from J, with 13 bases between. Germline lookup yields CDR1 MNHNY and CDR2 SVGAGI (reference sequence). The CDR3 bases are TGTGCCAGCAGTTACTCGGGGGGGGACACGGAGACCCAGTACTTC. Amino acid sequence: CASSYSGGDTETQYF.

This clone was detected once. A read error may produce the germline difference seen at one junction end. The chain has TRBV7-7 and TRBJ1-1; D gene ambiguous. In germline, CDR1 is SSHAT, CDR2 FNYEAQ (reference sequence). This CDR3 has 15 residues. CDR3 sequence: CASSLEGVGNTEAFF. The CDR3 DNA reads as TGTGCTAGCAGCTTAGAGGGAGTGGGTAACACTGAAGCTTTCTTT.

The CDR3 is CASSPRDRTYEQYF. The CDR3 DNA follows: TGTGCCAGTAGTCCACGGGACAGAACCTACGAGCAGTACTTC. This chain uses TRBV19 with TRBJ2-7; 7 bases map to TRBD1. The CDR3 runs to 14 residues. J lost 2 bases, V lost 5 bases, and 6 bases had no gene match. Germline V gene sequence: CDR1 LNHDA, CDR2 SQIVND (reference sequence).

This chain links TRBV11-3 with TRBJ1-6, with 9 bases lining up with TRBD1. The CDR3 length is 15 residues. V was clipped by 4 bases and J by 5 bases; unmatched bases: 3. Germline V gene lookup returns CDR1 SGHNT and CDR2 YENEEA. CDR3 amino acids: CASSWGQGNNSPLHF. In DNA, the CDR3 is TGTGCCAGCAGCTGGGGACAGGGAAATAATTCACCCCTCCACTTT.

The chain employs TRBV4-3 and TRBJ2-1; D possibly corresponds to TRBD2 (5 bases). CDR1 and CDR2 (germline): LGHNA, YSLEER. V gave up 4 bases and J gave up 6 bases, with 16 bases separating them. The CDR3 runs to 15 residues. CDR3 DNA sequence: TGCGCCAGCAGCCTTTCCGGGATCCGAGGCAATGAGCAGTTCTTC. As protein: CASSLSGIRGNEQFF.

The genes are TRBV4-3 and TRBJ1-3; D is possibly TRBD1 (5 bases). The CDR3 sequence is 15 residues long. The V gene's germline CDR1 is LGHNA and CDR2 YSLEER. Trimming left V 5 bases short and J 4 bases short, with 15 bases between. In nucleotides, the CDR3 is TGCGCCAGCAGCTCAAGGTGGGCAGGGGGAAACACCATATATTTT. Residues: CASSSRWAGGNTIYF.

The rearrangement uses TRBV6-1 and TRBJ1-3; D remains ambiguous. Germline V gene sequence: CDR1 MNHNS, CDR2 SASEGT. Trimming removed 4 bases from V and 0 bases from J, with 7 bases in between. The length of the CDR3 is 14 residues. The CDR3 sequence: CASSVRFSGNTIYF. In nucleotides, the CDR3 is TGTGCCAGCAGTGTCCGGTTCTCTGGAAACACCATATATTTT.

This chain links TRBV7-8 with TRBJ1-4; D is uncertain. This CDR3 is 13 amino acids long. Germline CDR1 SGHVS, CDR2 FQNEAQ. V was clipped by 2 bases and J by 7 bases, with 8 bases between them. For the CDR3, the DNA is TGTGCCAGCAGCTTAATTCTGAGTGAAAAACTGTTTTTT. This encodes CASSLILSEKLFF.

This clone was counted once. The chain recombines TRBV6-6 with TRBJ1-1, with unresolved D. The V gene's germline CDR1 is MNHNY and CDR2 SVGAGI (reference sequence). This CDR3 is built from 14 residues. V lost 2 bases and J lost 1, with 8 bases in between. The CDR3 loop is CASSYRRGNTEAFF. The CDR3 DNA sequence: TGTGCCAGCAGTTACCGGCGGGGGAACACTGAAGCTTTCTTT.

This clone was observed once. The CDR3 here is CASSSAGTDEQYF. The DNA for the CDR3 is TGTGCCAGCAGCTCCGCCGGGACAGATGAGCAGTACTTC. V gene TRBV7-3 combines with J gene TRBJ2-7; 7 bases are shared with TRBD1. V lost 4 bases and J lost 7; bases outside the gene matches: 7. This CDR3 region has 13 residues. Germline CDR1 SGHTA, CDR2 FQGTGA.

J is TRBJ1-2 and V is TRBV4-1; TRBD1 matches at 7 bases. CDR3 length equals 15 residues. V shed 0 bases and J 4 bases; nucleotides not matched to a gene: 5. Germline CDR1 is MGHRA and CDR2 is YSYEKL. CDR3 coding DNA: TGCGCCAGCAGCCAAGATAACAGGGGTTTCTATGGCTACACCTTC. Translation: CASSQDNRGFYGYTF.

A remark on this clone: Other DNA sequences in this sample translate to the same CDR3. V is TRBV18 and J is TRBJ1-2; TRBD1 agrees at 7 bases. V dropped 6 bases and J dropped 2; count of bases not matched to a gene: 3. The germline gives CDR1 KGHSH, CDR2 LQKENI. The CDR3 runs to 13 residues. CDR3 region: CASSPGQNYGYTF. In DNA, the CDR3 is TGTGCCAGCTCTCCGGGACAGAACTATGGCTACACCTTC.

This chain links TRBV5-6 with TRBJ2-3; TRBD2 matches 10 bases. This CDR3 spans 16 amino acids. Germline V gene lookup returns CDR1 SGHDT and CDR2 YYEEEE. V trimming: 4 bases; J trimming: 8 bases; junction bases outside the gene matches: 13. The CDR3: CASSHPPSGGAGTQYF. Written as DNA, the CDR3 is TGTGCCAGCAGCCACCCACCCAGCGGGGGGGCAGGTACGCAGTATTTT. Full variable domain (rest looked up from reference TRBV5-6 and TRBJ2-3): DAGVTQSPTHLIKTRGQQVTLRCSPKSGHDTVSWYQQALGQGPQFIFQYYEEEERQRGNFPDRFSGHQFPNYSSELNVNALLLGDSALYLCASSHPPSGGAGTQYFGPGTRLTVL.

The chain carries TRBV4-2 and TRBJ1-1, with 7 bases that match TRBD1. The germline gives CDR1 LGHNA, CDR2 YNFKEQ. The ends lost 3 bases at V and 0 bases at J; junction bases unmatched: 10. This CDR3 contains 17 residues. CDR3 coding DNA: TGTGCCAGCAGCCACGGGCGGACAGGCAATCTGAACACTGAAGCTTTCTTT. Encoded protein: CASSHGRTGNLNTEAFF.